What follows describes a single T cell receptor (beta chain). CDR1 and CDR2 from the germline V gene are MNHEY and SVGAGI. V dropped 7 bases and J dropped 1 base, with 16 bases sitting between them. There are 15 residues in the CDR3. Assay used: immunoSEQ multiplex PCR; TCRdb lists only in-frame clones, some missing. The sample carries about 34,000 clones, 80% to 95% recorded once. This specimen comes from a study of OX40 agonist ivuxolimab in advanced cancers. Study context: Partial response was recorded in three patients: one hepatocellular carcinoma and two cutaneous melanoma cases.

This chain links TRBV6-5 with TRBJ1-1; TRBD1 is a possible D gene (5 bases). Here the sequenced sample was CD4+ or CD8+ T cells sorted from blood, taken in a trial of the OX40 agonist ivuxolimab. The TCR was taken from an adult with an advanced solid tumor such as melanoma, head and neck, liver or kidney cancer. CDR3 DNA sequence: TGTGCCAGCACCCGAGGCGGGGCCGAGAACACTGAAGCTTTCTTT. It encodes CASTRGGAENTEAFF.